The present T cell receptor beta chain was sequenced within a study of cytomegalovirus exposure and HLA in healthy donors. The CDR3 runs to 18 residues. Germline V gene data show CDR1 as ENHRY and CDR2 as SYGVKD. V was clipped by 0 bases and J by 5 bases, with 22 bases between them. The study ran its PCR with 60 Vbeta and 13 Jbeta primers. The data were produced by immunoSEQ multiplex PCR, yet TCRdb's version contains in-frame clones alone and is incomplete. The profile shows 95,000 to 150,000 clones, about four fifths of them singletons. The TCR originated in a female donor in good health and CMV-seropositive. The chain couples TRBV10-3 to TRBJ1-2, with no clear D. Specimen: PBMCs. The CDR3 loop is CAISESVAPSGSPYGYTF. CDR3 bases: TGTGCCATCAGTGAGTCAGTCGCCCCTAGTGGCAGTCCTTATGGCTACACCTTC.